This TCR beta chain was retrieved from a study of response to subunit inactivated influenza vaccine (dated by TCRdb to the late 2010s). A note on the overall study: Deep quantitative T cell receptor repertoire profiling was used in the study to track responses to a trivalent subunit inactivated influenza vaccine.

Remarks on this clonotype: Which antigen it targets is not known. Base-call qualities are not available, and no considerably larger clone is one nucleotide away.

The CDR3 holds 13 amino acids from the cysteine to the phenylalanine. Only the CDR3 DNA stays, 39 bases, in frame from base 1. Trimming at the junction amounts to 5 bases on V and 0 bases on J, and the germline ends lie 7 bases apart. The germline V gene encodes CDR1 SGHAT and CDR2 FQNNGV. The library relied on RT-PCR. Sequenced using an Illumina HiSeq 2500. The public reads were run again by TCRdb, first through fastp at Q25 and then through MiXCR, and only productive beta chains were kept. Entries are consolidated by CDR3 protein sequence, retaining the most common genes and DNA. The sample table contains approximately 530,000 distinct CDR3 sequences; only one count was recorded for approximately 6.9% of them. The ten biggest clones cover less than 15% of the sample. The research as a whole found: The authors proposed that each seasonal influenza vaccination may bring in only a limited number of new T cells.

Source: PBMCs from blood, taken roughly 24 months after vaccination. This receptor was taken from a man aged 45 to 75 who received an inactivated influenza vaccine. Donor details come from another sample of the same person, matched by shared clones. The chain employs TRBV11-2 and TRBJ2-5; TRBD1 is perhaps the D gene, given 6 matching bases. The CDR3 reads CASSRDNQETQYF. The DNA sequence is TGTGCCAGCAGCAGGGACAACCAAGAGACCCAGTACTTC. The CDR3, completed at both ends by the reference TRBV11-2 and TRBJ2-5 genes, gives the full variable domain EAGVAQSPRYKIIEKRQSVAFWCNPISGHATLYWYQQILGQGPKLLIQFQNNGVVDDSQLPKDRFSAERLKGVDSTLKIQPAKLEDSAVYLCASSRDNQETQYFGPGTRLLVL.